The sequence of this TCR beta chain was determined in a study of blood T cell repertoires in COVID-19. Turning to the study itself: The recovered donors of Cohort 3 showed two negative PCRs, clearance, or symptom resolution. PBMCs, B-cell-depleted T cells, or T cells were the source of the cDNA or gDNA that made up the material.

A few counts support this clone. Using immunoSEQ multiplex PCR, the repertoire was profiled, and TCRdb retains in-frame clones only, with some absent. The sample has around 290,000 clones, 88% seen once. Categorization into cohorts depended on clinical history that participants reported. The CDR3 has 15 amino acids. The germline gives CDR1 GTSNPN, CDR2 SVGIG (reference sequence). Trimming removed 2 bases from V and 8 bases from J; junction bases left unmatched: 6. The chain couples TRBV30 to TRBJ2-1, with 13 nucleotides matching TRBD2. The sequencing input was PBMCs or T cells enriched from blood (not recorded which). The receptor comes from a woman aged 60-75 years in a cohort exposed to, infected with or recovered from COVID-19 (not recorded which). In DNA, the CDR3 is TGTGCCTGGAGTCCCGGGACTAGCGGGACGGATGAGCAGTTCTTC. Its protein is CAWSPGTSGTDEQFF.